This TCR beta chain emerged from a study of beta chain features in type 1 diabetes. Every isolated RNA sample was fully reverse transcribed, so sequencing captured expressed TCRB transcripts. Sequenced naive, central memory and regulatory T cell samples produced an average of about 3.7 million reads. Here immunoSEQ multiplex PCR was the method, and the copy in TCRdb shows in-frame clones only, minus some. This sample has 620,000 or so clones, with about 14% found just once. The sample holds a few counts of this clone. Its antigen is not known. General study findings and limits: At VDJ recombination sites, type 1 diabetes patients had fewer insertions and more deleted nucleotides. For Type 1 diabetes patients, all four CD4+ subsets carried TCRB CDR3s that were moderately but significantly shorter.

Sequences were obtained from naive CD4+ T cells from blood. This receptor was obtained from a man between 18 and 29 years old in good health.

As DNA, the CDR3 is TGCAGCGTTGTCTCCCAAAGAGAGACCCAGTACTTC. Residues: CSVVSQRETQYF. This chain connects TRBV29-1 to TRBJ2-5; D is ambiguous. The CDR3 extends over 12 amino acids. Trimming pared 4 bases from V and 4 bases from J, leaving 10 bases between. The germline V gene encodes CDR1 SQVTM and CDR2 ANQGSEA. Variable domain in full (rest from reference TRBV29-1 and TRBJ2-5): SAVISQKPSRDICQRGTSLTIQCQVDSQVTMMFWYRQQPGQSLTLIATANQGSEATYESGFVIDKFPISRPNLTFSTLTVSNMSPEDSSIYLCSVVSQRETQYFGPGTRLLVL.